This TCR beta chain was retrieved from a study of blood T cell repertoires in COVID-19. On the study more broadly: COVID-19 samples from acute and convalescent phases originated in the United States, Italy and Spain.

The V end lost 4 bases, the J end lost 8 bases, and 15 bases lay between the germline ends. This CDR3 spans 13 amino acids. The germline CDR1 and CDR2 sequences are GTSNPN and SVGIG (reference sequence). Study processing details: Amplification from reference gene primers served as the basis for estimated nucleated cell counts. Libraries were prepared by immunoSEQ multiplex PCR; TCRdb keeps only in-frame clonotypes and omits some of them. Clone size and V and J calls were adopted from that table, with D and trimming inferred from the DNA. Of around 200,000 clones in the sample, 75% to 85% are singletons; the top ten hold around a tenth.

The sequenced sample consisted of PBMCs or T cells enriched from blood (not recorded which). This TCR came from a man aged 35 to 55 who had recovered from COVID-19. This sequence joins TRBV30 and TRBJ1-5; D gene unclear. CDR3 protein: CAWTGGHSEPQHF. The CDR3 DNA reads TGTGCCTGGACCGGAGGGCATTCGGAGCCCCAGCATTTT.